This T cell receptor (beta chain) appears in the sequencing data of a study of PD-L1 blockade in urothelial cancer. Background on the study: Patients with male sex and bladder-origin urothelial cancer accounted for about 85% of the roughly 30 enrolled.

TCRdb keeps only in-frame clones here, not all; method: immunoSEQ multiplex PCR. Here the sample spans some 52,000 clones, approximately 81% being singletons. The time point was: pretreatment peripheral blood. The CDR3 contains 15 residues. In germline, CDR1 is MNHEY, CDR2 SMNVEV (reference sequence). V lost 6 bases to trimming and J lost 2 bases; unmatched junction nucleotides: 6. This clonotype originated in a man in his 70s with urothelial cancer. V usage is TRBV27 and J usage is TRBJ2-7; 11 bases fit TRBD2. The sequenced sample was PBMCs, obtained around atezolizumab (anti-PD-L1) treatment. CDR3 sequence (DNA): TGTGCCAGCAGGATAACTAGCGGGAGTACCTACGAGCAGTACTTC. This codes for CASRITSGSTYEQYF.